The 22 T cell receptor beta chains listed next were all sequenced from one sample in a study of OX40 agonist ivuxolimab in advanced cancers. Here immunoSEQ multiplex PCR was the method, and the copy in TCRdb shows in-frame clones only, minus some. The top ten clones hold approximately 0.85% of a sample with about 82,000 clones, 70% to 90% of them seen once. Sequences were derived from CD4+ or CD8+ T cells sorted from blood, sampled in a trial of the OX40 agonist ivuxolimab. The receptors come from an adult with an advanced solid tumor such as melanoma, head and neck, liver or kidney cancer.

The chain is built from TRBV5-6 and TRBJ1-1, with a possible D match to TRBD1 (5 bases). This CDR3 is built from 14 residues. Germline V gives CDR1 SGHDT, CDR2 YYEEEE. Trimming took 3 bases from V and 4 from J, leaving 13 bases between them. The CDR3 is CASSSGGEITEAFF. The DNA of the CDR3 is TGTGCCAGCAGCTCCGGGGGGGAAATCACTGAAGCTTTCTTT.

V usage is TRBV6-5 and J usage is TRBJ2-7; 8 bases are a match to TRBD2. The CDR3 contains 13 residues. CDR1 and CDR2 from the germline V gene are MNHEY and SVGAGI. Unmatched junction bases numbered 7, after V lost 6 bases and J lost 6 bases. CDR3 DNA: TGTGCCAGCAGCCTCGGGGGGGAGAGCGAGCAGTACTTC. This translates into CASSLGGESEQYF.

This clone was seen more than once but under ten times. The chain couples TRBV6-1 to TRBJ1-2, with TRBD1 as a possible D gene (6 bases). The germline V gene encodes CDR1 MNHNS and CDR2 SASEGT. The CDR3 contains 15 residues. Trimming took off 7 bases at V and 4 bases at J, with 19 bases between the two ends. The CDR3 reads CASTYLSGASYGYTF. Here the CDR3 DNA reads TGTGCCAGCACATACCTGTCAGGGGCGAGCTATGGCTACACCTTC.

The chain's CDR3 is CASSRAGGEDTQYF. CDR3 nucleotides: TGTGCCAGCTCTAGGGCCGGGGGGGAGGATACGCAGTATTTT. The V call is TRBV28, the J call TRBJ2-3, with 8 bases matching TRBD2. The V segment lost 8 bases and the J segment 6 bases; nucleotides outside the gene matches: 10. Germline V gene lookup returns CDR1 MDHEN and CDR2 SYDVKM. The CDR3 spans 14 residues.

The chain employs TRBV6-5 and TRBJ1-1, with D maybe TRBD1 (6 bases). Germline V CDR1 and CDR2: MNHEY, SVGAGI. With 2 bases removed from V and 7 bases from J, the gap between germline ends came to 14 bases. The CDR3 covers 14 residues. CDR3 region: CASSYGWGPGEAFF. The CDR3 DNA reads TGTGCCAGCAGTTACGGGTGGGGGCCCGGTGAAGCTTTCTTT.

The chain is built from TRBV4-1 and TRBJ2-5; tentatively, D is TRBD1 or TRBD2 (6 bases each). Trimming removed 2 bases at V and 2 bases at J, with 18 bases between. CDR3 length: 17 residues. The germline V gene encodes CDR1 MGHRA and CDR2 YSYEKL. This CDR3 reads CASSQRWGARNQETQYF. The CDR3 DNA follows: TGCGCCAGCAGCCAAAGATGGGGGGCCCGTAATCAAGAGACCCAGTACTTC.

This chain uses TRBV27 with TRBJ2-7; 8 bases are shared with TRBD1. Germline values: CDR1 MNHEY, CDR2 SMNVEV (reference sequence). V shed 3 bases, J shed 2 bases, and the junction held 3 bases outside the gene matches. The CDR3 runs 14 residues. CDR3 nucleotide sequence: TGTGCCAGCAGTTTCGGGACAGGCCCCTACGAGCAGTACTTC. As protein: CASSFGTGPYEQYF.

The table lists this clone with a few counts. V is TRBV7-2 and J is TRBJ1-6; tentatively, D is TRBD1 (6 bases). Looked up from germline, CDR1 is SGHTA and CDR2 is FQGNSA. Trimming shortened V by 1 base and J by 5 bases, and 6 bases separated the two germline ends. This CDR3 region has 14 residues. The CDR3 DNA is TGTGCCAGCAGCTTAGGGACAGATAATTCACCCCTCCACTTT. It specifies CASSLGTDNSPLHF.

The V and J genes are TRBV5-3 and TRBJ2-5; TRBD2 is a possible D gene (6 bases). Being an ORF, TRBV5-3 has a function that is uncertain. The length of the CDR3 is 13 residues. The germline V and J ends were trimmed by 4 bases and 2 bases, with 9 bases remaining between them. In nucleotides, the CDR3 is TGTGCCAGAAGCGGGGCGGGGCAAGAGACCCAGTACTTC. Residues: CARSGAGQETQYF.

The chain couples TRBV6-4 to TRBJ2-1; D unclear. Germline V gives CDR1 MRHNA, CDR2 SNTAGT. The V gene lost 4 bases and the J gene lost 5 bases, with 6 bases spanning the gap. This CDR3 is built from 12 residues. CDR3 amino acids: CASSAPDNEQFF. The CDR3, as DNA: TGTGCCAGCAGTGCGCCGGACAATGAGCAGTTCTTC.

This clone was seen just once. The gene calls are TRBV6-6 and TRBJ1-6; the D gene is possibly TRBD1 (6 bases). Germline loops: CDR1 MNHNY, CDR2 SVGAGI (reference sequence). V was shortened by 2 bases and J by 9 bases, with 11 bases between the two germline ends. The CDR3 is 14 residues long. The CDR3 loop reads CASSYQGLTSPLHF. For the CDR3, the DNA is TGTGCCAGCAGTTACCAGGGGCTGACTTCACCCCTCCACTTT.

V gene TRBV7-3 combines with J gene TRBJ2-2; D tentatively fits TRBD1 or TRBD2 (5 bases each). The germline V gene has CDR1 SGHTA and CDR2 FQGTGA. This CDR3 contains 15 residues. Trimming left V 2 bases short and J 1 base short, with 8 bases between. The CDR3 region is CASSLRGGNTGELFF. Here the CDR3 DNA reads TGTGCCAGCAGCTTACGGGGCGGGAACACCGGGGAGCTGTTTTTT.

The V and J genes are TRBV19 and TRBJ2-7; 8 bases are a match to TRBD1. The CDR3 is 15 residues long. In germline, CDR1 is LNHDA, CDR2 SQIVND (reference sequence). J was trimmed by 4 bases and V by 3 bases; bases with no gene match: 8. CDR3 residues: CASSIRTGPPYEQYF. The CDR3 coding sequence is TGTGCCAGTAGTATTAGGACAGGGCCGCCTTACGAGCAGTACTTC.

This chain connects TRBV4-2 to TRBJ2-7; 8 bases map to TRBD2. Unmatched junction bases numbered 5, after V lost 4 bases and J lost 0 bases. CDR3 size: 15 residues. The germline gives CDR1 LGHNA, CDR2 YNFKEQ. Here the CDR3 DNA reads TGTGCCAGCAGCCCAGGCGGGGGGAGCTCCTACGAGCAGTACTTC. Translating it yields CASSPGGGSSYEQYF.

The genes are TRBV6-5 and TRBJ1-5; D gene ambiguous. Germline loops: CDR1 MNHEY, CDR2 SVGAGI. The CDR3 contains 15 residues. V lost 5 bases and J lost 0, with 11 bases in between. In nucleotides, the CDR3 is TGTGCCAGCAGTAGGCAGCCAAATAGCAATCAGCCCCAGCATTTT. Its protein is CASSRQPNSNQPQHF.

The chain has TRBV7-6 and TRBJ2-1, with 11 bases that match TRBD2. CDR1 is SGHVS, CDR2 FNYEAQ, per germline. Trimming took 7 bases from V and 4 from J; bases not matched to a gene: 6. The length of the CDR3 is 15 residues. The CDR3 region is CASTLTSGGYNEQFF. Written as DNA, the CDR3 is TGTGCCAGCACTCTCACTAGCGGGGGTTACAATGAGCAGTTCTTC.

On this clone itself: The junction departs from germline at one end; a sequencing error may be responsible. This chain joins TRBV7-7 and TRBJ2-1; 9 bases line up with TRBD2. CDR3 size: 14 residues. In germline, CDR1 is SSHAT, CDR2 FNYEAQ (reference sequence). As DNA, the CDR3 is TGTGCTAGCAGCTTAGCGGGGGATTACAATGAGCAGTTCTTC. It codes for CASSLAGDYNEQFF.

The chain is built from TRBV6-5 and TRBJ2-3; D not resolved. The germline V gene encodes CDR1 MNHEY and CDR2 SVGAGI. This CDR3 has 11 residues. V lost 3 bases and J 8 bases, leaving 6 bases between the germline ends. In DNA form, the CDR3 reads TGTGCCAGCAGTTATACGGGTACGCAGTATTTT. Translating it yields CASSYTGTQYF.

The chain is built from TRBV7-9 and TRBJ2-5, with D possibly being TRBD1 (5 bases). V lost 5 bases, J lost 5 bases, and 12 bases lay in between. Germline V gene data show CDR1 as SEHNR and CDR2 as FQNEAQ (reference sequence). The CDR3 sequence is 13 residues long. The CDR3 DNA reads TGTGCCAGCAGCGGCCGACAGTGGGAGACCCAGTACTTC. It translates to CASSGRQWETQYF.

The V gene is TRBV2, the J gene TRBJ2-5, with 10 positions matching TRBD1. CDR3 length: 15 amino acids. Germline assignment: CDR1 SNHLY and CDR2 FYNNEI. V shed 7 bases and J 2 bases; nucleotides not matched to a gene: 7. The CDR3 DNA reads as TGTGCCAGCAATTCCCCGGGACAGGGGCAAGAGACCCAGTACTTC. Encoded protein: CASNSPGQGQETQYF.

The DNA of the CDR3 is TGCGCCAGCAGCCAAGTCGTCTCGGACTTGAGGAACACCGGGGAGCTGTTTTTT. This encodes CASSQVVSDLRNTGELFF. The chain couples TRBV4-1 to TRBJ2-2, with TRBD2 as a possible D gene (5 bases). V lost 1 base, J lost 1 base, and 16 bases lay in between. The CDR3 consists of 18 residues. Germline CDR1 MGHRA, CDR2 YSYEKL.

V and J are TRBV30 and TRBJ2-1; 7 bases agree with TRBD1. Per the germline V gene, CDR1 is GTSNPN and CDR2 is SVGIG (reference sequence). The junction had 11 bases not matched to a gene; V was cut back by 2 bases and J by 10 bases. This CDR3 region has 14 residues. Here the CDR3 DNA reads TGTGCCTGGAGTCCCGGACAGGTCCCCATGGAGCAGTTCTTC. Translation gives CAWSPGQVPMEQFF.